The 13 T cell receptor beta chains below all came from one sample that was sequenced in a study of T cell repertoires in cytomegalovirus infection (dated by TCRdb to 2018 to 2020). The treatment or condition label, read with the paper, signifies: in vitro stimulation with specific CMV peptide epitopes to enrich CMV-specific T cells. Sequencing was carried out with an Illumina HiSeq 1500. The public reads were reanalyzed by TCRdb: fastp trimming at Q25, MiXCR alignment, in-frame beta chains only. Under each unique CDR3 protein, matching rows form one entry showing the most common genes and DNA. This sample comprises approximately 730,000 distinct CDR3 sequences, approximately 32% of them detected only once. The ten top clones hold about an eighth of the sample. These receptors' targets are unknown. Sequencing used cultured CD8+ T cells from PBMCs, obtained from culture after CMV antigen stimulation. These receptors were taken from a human donor in good health (CMV status not recorded). Some clones in this sample may be carry-over from other donors' samples.

This clonotype was detected ten times or more. The chain couples TRBV2 to TRBJ1-6; a possible D gene is TRBD1 (5 bases). Trimming cost V 2 bases and J 7 bases, with 12 bases left between them. The germline gives CDR1 SNHLY, CDR2 FYNNEI. This CDR3 has 15 residues. The DNA for the CDR3 is TGTGCCAGCAGTGAAAGATTGGGGGGAAATTCACCCCTCCACTTT. Its translation is CASSERLGGNSPLHF.

This clonotype was seen a few times. A junction end diverges from the germline sequence, so it may reflect a read error. The chain is built from TRBV19 and TRBJ1-3; D ambiguous. The CDR3 runs to 11 residues. The germline V gene has CDR1 LNHDA and CDR2 SQIVND (reference sequence). CDR3 nucleotides: TGTGCCAGTAGTTCCGGAATCACCATATATTTT. It translates to CASSSGITIYF. Using reference TRBV19 and TRBJ1-3 for the parts outside the CDR3, the full variable domain is DGGITQSPKYLFRKEGQNVTLSCEQNLNHDAMYWYRQDPGQGLRLIYYSQIVNDFQKGDIAEGYSVSREKKESFPLTVTSAQKNPTAFYLCASSSGITIYFGEGSWLTVV.

To note about this clonotype: One end of the junction varies from germline; a read error may be responsible. V gene TRBV12-3 or TRBV12-4 combines with J gene TRBJ2-1; TRBD1 agrees at 7 bases. This CDR3 comprises 12 residues. The DNA of the CDR3 is TGTGTCAGCGTACAGGGGTACGATGAGCAGTTCTTC. This gives the protein CVSVQGYDEQFF.

This sequence joins TRBV7-9 and TRBJ2-7, with D possibly being TRBD1 or TRBD2 (5 bases each). V lost 5 bases to trimming and J lost 10 bases, with 12 bases between them. Germline assignment: CDR1 SEHNR and CDR2 FQNEAQ (reference sequence). The CDR3 is 11 amino acids. CDR3 sequence (DNA): TGTGCCAGCAGCAACCGGGACGGACAGTACTTC. Protein sequence: CASSNRDGQYF.

This clonotype came up a few times. The chain couples TRBV7-3 to TRBJ2-2; tentatively, D is TRBD1 (6 bases). Germline CDR1 and CDR2: SGHTA and FQGTGA. This CDR3 region has 14 residues. Deletions cut 5 bases from V and 4 bases from J, with 11 bases between. DNA for the CDR3: TGTGCCAGCAGCCCTGGGGGCAGCACCGGGGAGCTGTTTTTT. Translating gives CASSPGGSTGELFF.

This clonotype was detected a few times. J is TRBJ2-1 and V is TRBV12-3 or TRBV12-4; D is ambiguous. V was pared by 7 bases and J by 6 bases, with 10 bases between. The CDR3 runs 12 residues. The CDR3 DNA sequence: TGTGCCAGCACCCCCCGGCCCAATGAGCAGTTCTTC. Protein: CASTPRPNEQFF.

This clonotype has only a few counts. CDR3 sequence (DNA): TGTGCCAGCAGTTTACGCCGCCAGGGTACTAGCACAGATACGCAGTATTTT. Its protein is CASSLRRQGTSTDTQYF. J is TRBJ2-3 and V is TRBV28; TRBD1 might be the D (5 bases). V gave up 2 bases and J gave up 0 bases, with 15 bases separating them. The CDR3 spans 17 residues. Germline CDR1 and CDR2: MDHEN and SYDVKM.

A few counts support this clonotype. The chain couples TRBV27 to TRBJ2-3; TRBD1 aligns across 10 bases. In germline, CDR1 is MNHEY, CDR2 SMNVEV (reference sequence). V dropped 8 bases and J dropped 4; count of bases not matched to a gene: 0. The CDR3 is 12 residues long. The CDR3 spells CASGQGADTQYF. As DNA, the CDR3 is TGTGCCAGCGGACAGGGGGCAGATACGCAGTATTTT.

This clonotype has just a few counts. The rearrangement uses TRBV7-4 and TRBJ2-2; 7 nucleotides align to TRBD1. CDR1 and CDR2 from the germline V gene are SGHVT and SQSDAQ. Unmatched junction bases numbered 5, after V lost 5 bases and J lost 2 bases. The CDR3 runs to 15 residues. CDR3 residues: CASSRQGVNTGELFF. Here the CDR3 DNA reads TGTGCCAGCAGCCGCCAGGGGGTAAACACCGGGGAGCTGTTTTTT.

In its sample, this clonotype was seen many times. The rearrangement uses TRBV7-9 and TRBJ1-2; D is unclear. The CDR3 is 17 residues long. V gave up 5 bases and J gave up 2 bases, with 21 bases separating them. Germline CDR1 SEHNR, CDR2 FQNEAQ (reference sequence). The CDR3 loop reads CASSHPTLTSDNYGYTF. The CDR3 nucleotides read TGTGCCAGCAGCCACCCTACCCTGACAAGTGACAACTATGGCTACACCTTC.

The gene calls are TRBV12-5 and TRBJ1-1, with TRBD1 matching over 10 bases. The CDR3 is made up of 19 amino acids. The V segment lost 3 bases and the J segment 3 bases; nucleotides outside the gene matches: 16. CDR1 is LGHNT and CDR2 is FRNRAP in the germline V gene. CDR3 sequence (DNA): TGTGCTAGTGGTTTCTCTACCCCGACAGGGGGCGAGGGTGACACTGAAGCTTTCTTT. Amino acid sequence: CASGFSTPTGGEGDTEAFF.

This clonotype has a count of ten or more. This chain joins TRBV7-2 and TRBJ2-1, with TRBD2 matching over 7 bases. The length of the CDR3 is 19 residues. Trimming cost V 4 bases and J 0 bases; bases outside gene matches: 15. Per the germline V gene, CDR1 is SGHTA and CDR2 is FQGNSA. In DNA form, the CDR3 reads TGTGCCAGCAGCTCAGGAGGAGCGGGGACGGTCTTCTCCTACAATGAGCAGTTCTTC. Translation: CASSSGGAGTVFSYNEQFF.

V is TRBV7-9 and J is TRBJ2-1; 8 bases map to TRBD2. This CDR3 is 14 amino acids long. With 2 bases clipped from V and 8 bases from J, the junction kept 5 bases outside the gene matches. The germline V gene has CDR1 SEHNR and CDR2 FQNEAQ (reference sequence). For the CDR3, the DNA is TGTGCCAGCAGCTTAATACGGGGGGGGGATGAGCAGTTCTTC. This translates into CASSLIRGGDEQFF. The whole variable domain, remainder taken from reference TRBV7-9 and TRBJ2-1, is DTGVSQNPRHKITKRGQNVTFRCDPISEHNRLYWYRQTLGQGPEFLTYFQNEAQLEKSRLLSDRFSAERPKGSFSTLEIQRTEQGDSAMYLCASSLIRGGDEQFFGPGTRLTVL.